The clone carrying this TCR beta chain has more than one count but fewer than ten. The entry originates in a study of blood T cell repertoires in COVID-19. Only in-frame clones appear in the TCRdb table, and some are missing; sequencing was by immunoSEQ multiplex PCR. This table holds 210,000 or so clones, 88% found once. Trimming pared 8 bases from V and 1 base from J, leaving 15 bases between. The CDR3 runs 15 residues. CDR1 and CDR2 (germline): LGHDT, YNNKEL (reference sequence). V is TRBV3-1 (or the pseudogene TRBV3-2) and J is TRBJ2-1; weak D call: TRBD2 (6 bases). The sequence derives from a woman aged 60 to 75 with acute or convalescent COVID-19. Source material: peripheral blood. CDR3 loop: CASAKEGLSYNEQFF. The CDR3 DNA reads TGTGCCAGCGCCAAGGAGGGATTGTCCTACAATGAGCAGTTCTTC.